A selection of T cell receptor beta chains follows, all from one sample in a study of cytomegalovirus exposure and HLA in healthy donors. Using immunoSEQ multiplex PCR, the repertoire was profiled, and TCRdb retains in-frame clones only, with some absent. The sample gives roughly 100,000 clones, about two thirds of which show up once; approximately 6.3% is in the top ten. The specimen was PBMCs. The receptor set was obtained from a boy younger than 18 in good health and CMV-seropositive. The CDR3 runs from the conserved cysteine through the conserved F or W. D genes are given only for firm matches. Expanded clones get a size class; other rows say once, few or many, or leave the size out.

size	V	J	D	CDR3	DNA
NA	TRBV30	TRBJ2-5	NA	CAWAPPGTTGTQYF	TGTGCCTGGGCCCCCCCCGGGACAACTGGGACCCAGTACTTC
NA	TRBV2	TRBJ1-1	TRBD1	CASSTRKDRVQTPEAFF	TGTGCCAGCAGTACGCGTAAGGACAGGGTACAAACACCTGAAGCTTTCTTT
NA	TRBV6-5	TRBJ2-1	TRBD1	CASSYSVTGDHEQFF	TGTGCCAGCAGTTACTCGGTGACAGGGGACCATGAGCAGTTCTTC
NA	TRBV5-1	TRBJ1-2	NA	CASSLGYGSGYTF	TGCGCCAGCAGCTTGGGCTATGGGAGTGGCTACACCTTC
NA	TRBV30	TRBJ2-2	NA	CAWSVRVGGLYTGELFF	TGTGCCTGGAGTGTAAGAGTGGGAGGTCTATACACCGGGGAGCTGTTTTTT
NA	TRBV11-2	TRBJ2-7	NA	CASSLEGGVGGYEQYF	TGTGCCAGCAGCTTAGAAGGGGGGGTGGGGGGCTACGAGCAGTACTTC
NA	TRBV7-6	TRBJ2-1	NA	CASSSVPSAADNEQFF	TGTGCCAGCAGCTCCGTTCCGTCTGCTGCGGACAATGAGCAGTTCTTC
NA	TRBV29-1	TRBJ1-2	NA	CSVESTGRHGYTF	TGCAGCGTTGAGTCTACAGGGAGACATGGCTACACCTTC
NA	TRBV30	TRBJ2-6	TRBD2	CAWSPKLAGGLWANVLTF	TGTGCCTGGAGTCCAAAACTAGCGGGGGGCCTCTGGGCCAACGTCCTGACTTTC
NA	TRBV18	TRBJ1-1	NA	CASSPPSRARGTEAFF	TGTGCCAGCTCACCACCGTCCAGGGCTAGGGGCACTGAAGCTTTCTTT
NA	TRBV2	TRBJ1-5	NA	CASRAAVGNNQPQHF	TGTGCCAGCAGGGCGGCGGTTGGAAACAATCAGCCCCAGCATTTT
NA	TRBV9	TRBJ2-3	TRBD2	CASSADSGRAPDTQYF	TGTGCCAGCAGCGCCGATAGCGGGAGGGCCCCGGATACGCAGTATTTT
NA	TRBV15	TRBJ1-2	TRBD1	CATSHGQGYGYTF	TGTGCCACCAGTCACGGACAGGGCTATGGCTACACCTTC
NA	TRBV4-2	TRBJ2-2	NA	CASSRPRTNTGELFF	TGTGCCAGCAGCCGTCCTAGAACGAACACCGGGGAGCTGTTTTTT
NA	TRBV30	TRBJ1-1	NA	CAWERGLNTEAFF	TGTGCCTGGGAAAGGGGCTTGAACACTGAAGCTTTCTTT
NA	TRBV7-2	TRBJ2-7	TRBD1	CASSSTGLKYEQYF	TGTGCCAGCAGCTCGACAGGGTTGAAGTACGAGCAGTACTTC
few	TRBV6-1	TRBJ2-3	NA	CASSEVAGITDTQYF	TGTGCCAGCAGTGAAGTCGCAGGGATCACAGATACGCAGTATTTT
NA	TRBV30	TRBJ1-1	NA	CAWAPRGVNTEAFF	TGTGCCTGGGCCCCCCGGGGAGTGAACACTGAAGCTTTCTTT
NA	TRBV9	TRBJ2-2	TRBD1	CASSVDGTGTNTGELFF	TGTGCCAGCAGCGTAGATGGGACAGGGACGAACACCGGGGAGCTGTTTTTT
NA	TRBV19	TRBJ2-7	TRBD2	CASSIDGTRSHEQYF	TGTGCCAGTAGTATAGACGGGACTAGGTCACACGAGCAGTACTTC
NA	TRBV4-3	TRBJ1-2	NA	CASSQDRGNANYGYTF	TGCGCCAGCAGCCAAGATCGCGGCAATGCTAACTATGGCTACACCTTC
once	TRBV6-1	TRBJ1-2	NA	CASSEARVSGYPF	TGTGCCAGCAGTGAAGCAAGGGTAAGCGGCTACCCCTTC
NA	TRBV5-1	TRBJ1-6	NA	CASSANGGRDSPLHF	TGCGCCAGCAGCGCCAACGGGGGAAGGGATTCACCCCTCCACTTT
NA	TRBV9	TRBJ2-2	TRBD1	CASSGGTGGPGELFF	TGTGCCAGCAGCGGAGGGACAGGGGGACCCGGGGAGCTGTTTTTT
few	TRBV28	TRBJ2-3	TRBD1	CASSSYPSGQGTDTQYF	TGTGCCAGCAGTTCTTATCCTTCGGGACAGGGCACAGATACGCAGTATTTT
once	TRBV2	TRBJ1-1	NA	CASRYAQRFAFF	TGTGCCAGCAGATATGCGCAGAGGTTCGCTTTCTTT
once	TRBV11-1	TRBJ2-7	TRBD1	CASSRYQTGVLTYEQYF	TGTGCCAGCAGTCGATACCAGACAGGGGTCCTCACCTACGAGCAGTACTTC
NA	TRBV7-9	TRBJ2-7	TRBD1	CASSLGDSTYEQYF	TGTGCCAGCAGCTTAGGGGACAGCACCTACGAGCAGTACTTC
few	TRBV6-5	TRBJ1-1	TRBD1	CASSYRTGQAFF	TGTGCCAGCAGTTACAGGACAGGGCAAGCTTTCTTT
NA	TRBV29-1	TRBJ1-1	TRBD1	CSVGSLGQVNTEAFF	TGCAGCGTTGGGTCACTCGGACAGGTGAACACTGAAGCTTTCTTT
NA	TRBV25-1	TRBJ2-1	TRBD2	CASNGGGVYYNEQFF	TGTGCCAGCAATGGGGGAGGGGTTTACTACAATGAGCAGTTCTTC
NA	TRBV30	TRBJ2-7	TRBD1	CAWRGTGFSYEQYF	TGTGCCTGGAGGGGGACAGGATTCTCCTACGAGCAGTACTTC